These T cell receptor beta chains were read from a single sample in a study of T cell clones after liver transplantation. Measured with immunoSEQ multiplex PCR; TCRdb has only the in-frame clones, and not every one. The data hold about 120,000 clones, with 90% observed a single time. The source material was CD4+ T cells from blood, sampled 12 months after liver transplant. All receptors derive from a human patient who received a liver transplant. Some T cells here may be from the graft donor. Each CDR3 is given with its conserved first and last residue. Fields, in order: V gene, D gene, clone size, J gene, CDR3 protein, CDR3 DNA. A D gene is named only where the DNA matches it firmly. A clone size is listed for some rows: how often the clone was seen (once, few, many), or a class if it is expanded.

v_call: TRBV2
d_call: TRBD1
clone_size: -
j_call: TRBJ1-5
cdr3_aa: CASTGGGQGLGQPQHF
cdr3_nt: TGTGCCAGCACCGGGGGGGGACAGGGGCTTGGACAGCCCCAGCATTTT

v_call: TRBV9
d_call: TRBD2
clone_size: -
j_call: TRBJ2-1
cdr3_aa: CAGRGSSGSYNEQFF
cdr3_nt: TGTGCCGGGCGAGGGTCTAGCGGGAGTTACAATGAGCAGTTCTTC

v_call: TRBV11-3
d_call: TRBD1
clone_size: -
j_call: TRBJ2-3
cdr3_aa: CASSRQGGTDTQYF
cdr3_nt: TGTGCCAGCAGCAGACAGGGGGGCACAGATACGCAGTATTTT

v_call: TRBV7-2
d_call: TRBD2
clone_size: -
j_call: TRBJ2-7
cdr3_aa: CASSFSSGGPYEQYF
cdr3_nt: TGTGCCAGCAGCTTTAGCTCGGGAGGGCCCTACGAGCAGTACTTC

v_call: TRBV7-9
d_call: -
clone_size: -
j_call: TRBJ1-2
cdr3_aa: CASSPGTWIGYGYTF
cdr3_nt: TGTGCCAGCAGCCCGGGGACGTGGATTGGCTATGGCTACACCTTC

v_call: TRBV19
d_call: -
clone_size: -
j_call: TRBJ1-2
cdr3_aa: CASSKPSGGARGYTF
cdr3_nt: TGTGCCAGTAGTAAGCCCTCTGGAGGGGCGCGAGGCTACACCTTC

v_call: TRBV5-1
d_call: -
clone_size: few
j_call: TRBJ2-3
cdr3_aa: CASSLGPPRSTDTQYF
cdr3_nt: TGCGCCAGCAGCTTGGGACCGCCCAGAAGCACAGATACGCAGTATTTT

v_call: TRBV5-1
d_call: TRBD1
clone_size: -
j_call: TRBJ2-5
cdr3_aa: CASSPGQAQETQYF
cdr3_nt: TGCGCCAGCAGCCCGGGACAGGCCCAAGAGACCCAGTACTTC

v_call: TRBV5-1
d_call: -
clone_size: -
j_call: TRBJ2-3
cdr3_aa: CASSFNLPSLGDTQYF
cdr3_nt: TGCGCCAGCAGCTTTAACTTACCCTCACTGGGAGATACGCAGTATTTT

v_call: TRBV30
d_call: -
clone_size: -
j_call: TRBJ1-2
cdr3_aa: CAWSLRGHYGYTF
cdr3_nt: TGTGCCTGGAGTCTACGGGGACACTATGGCTACACCTTC

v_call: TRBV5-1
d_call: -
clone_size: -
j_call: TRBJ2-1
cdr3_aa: CASSSGQYGDEQFF
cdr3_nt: TGCGCCAGCAGCTCGGGCCAGTATGGCGATGAGCAGTTCTTC

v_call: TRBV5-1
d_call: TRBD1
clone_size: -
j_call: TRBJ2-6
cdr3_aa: CASSGMGQGYSGANVLTF
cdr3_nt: TGCGCCAGCAGCGGAATGGGACAGGGCTACTCTGGGGCCAACGTCCTGACTTTC

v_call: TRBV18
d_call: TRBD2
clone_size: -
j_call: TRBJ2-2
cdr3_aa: CASSPLVSGSNTGELFF
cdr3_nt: TGTGCCAGCTCACCCCTGGTTAGCGGGAGTAACACCGGGGAGCTGTTTTTT

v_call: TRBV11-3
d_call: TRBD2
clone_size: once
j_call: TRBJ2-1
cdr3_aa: CASSAGGPLIEQFF
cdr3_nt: TGTGCCAGCTCGGCGGGAGGGCCCTTGATTGAGCAGTTCTTC

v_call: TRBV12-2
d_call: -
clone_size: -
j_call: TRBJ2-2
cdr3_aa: CASRSTRSFNTGELFF
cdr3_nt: TGTGCAAGTCGCTCCACCCGCAGCTTTAACACCGGGGAGCTGTTTTTT

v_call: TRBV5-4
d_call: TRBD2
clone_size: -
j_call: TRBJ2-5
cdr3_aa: CASSATRGGAPETQYF
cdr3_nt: TGTGCCAGCAGCGCTACTCGCGGGGGGGCTCCGGAGACCCAGTACTTC

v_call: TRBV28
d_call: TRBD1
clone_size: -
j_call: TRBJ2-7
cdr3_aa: CASFPGTVSSYEQYF
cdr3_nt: TGTGCCAGTTTCCCCGGGACAGTGAGCTCCTACGAGCAGTACTTC

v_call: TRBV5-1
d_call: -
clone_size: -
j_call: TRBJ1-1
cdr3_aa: CASSYWTANTEAFF
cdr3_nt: TGCGCCAGCAGCTACTGGACGGCGAACACTGAAGCTTTCTTT

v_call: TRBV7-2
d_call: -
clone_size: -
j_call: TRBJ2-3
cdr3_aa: CASTLGLATDTQYF
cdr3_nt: TGTGCCAGCACCCTGGGGCTAGCAACAGATACGCAGTATTTT

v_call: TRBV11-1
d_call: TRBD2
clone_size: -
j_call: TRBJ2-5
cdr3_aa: CASSLRFGTSGETQYF
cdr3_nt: TGTGCCAGCAGCTTAAGGTTTGGGACTAGCGGGGAGACCCAGTACTTC

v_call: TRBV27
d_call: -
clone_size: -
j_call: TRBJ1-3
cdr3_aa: CASSSNGPSGNTIYF
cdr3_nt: TGTGCCAGCAGTTCCAATGGGCCCTCTGGAAACACCATATATTTT

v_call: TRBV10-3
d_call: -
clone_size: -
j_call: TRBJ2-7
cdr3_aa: CAISRDRAEQYF
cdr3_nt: TGTGCCATCAGTCGTGACCGGGCGGAGCAGTACTTC

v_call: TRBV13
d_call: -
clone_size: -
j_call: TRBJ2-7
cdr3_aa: CASSLTPRREQYF
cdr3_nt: TGTGCCAGCAGCCTGACGCCCAGACGCGAGCAGTACTTC

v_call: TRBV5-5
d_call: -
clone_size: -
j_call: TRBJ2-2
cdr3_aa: CASSFSGAYRDTGELFF
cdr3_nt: TGTGCCAGCAGCTTCTCGGGCGCTTATCGCGACACCGGGGAGCTGTTTTTT

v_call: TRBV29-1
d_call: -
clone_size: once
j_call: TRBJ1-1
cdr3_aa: CSVRVATDNVNTEAFF
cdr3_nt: TGCAGCGTCCGCGTGGCGACAGACAACGTGAACACTGAAGCTTTCTTT

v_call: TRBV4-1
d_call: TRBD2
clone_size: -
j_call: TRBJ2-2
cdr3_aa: CASSQGASGRALSGELFF
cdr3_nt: TGCGCCAGCAGCCAAGGGGCCAGCGGGAGGGCCCTTTCCGGGGAGCTGTTTTTT

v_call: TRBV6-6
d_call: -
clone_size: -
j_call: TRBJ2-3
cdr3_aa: CASSYLGVRGTDTQYF
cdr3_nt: TGTGCCAGCAGTTACTTAGGGGTTCGGGGCACAGATACGCAGTATTTT

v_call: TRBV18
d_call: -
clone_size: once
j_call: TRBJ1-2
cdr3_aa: CASSHKTTNNYGYTF
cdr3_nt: TGTGCCAGCTCGCACAAGACAACTAATAACTATGGCTACACCTTC

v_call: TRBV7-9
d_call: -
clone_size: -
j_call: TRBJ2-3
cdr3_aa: CASSLVPDTQYF
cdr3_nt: TGTGCCAGCAGCTTAGTTCCGGATACGCAGTATTTT

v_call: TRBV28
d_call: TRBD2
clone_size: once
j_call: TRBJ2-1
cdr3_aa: CASWPGTSVSYNEQFF
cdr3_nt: TGTGCCAGCTGGCCCGGGACTAGCGTGTCCTACAATGAGCAGTTCTTC

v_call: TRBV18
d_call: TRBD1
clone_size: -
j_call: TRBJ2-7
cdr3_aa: CASSPQGAPPQQYF
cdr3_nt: TGTGCCAGCTCACCACAGGGGGCCCCCCCTCAGCAGTACTTC

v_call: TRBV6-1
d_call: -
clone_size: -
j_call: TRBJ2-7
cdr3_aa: CASGRGLYEQYF
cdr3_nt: TGTGCCAGCGGGAGAGGTCTCTACGAGCAGTACTTC

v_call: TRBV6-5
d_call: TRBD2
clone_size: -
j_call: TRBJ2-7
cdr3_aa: CASSPSGGRGQYF
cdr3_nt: TGTGCCAGCAGCCCCAGCGGGGGGAGGGGGCAGTACTTC

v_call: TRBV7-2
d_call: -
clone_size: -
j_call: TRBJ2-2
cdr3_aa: CASSAGSSLTGELFF
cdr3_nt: TGTGCCAGCAGCGCCGGGAGTAGCCTCACCGGGGAGCTGTTTTTT

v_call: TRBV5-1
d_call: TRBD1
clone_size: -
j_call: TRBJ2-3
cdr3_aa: CASSLAGGIDTQYF
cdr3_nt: TGCGCCAGCAGCTTGGCAGGGGGCATAGATACGCAGTATTTT

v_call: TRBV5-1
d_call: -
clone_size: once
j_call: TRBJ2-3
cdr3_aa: CASSLGRSSDTQYF
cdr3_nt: TGCGCCAGCAGCTTGGGTCGGAGCTCAGATACGCAGTATTTT